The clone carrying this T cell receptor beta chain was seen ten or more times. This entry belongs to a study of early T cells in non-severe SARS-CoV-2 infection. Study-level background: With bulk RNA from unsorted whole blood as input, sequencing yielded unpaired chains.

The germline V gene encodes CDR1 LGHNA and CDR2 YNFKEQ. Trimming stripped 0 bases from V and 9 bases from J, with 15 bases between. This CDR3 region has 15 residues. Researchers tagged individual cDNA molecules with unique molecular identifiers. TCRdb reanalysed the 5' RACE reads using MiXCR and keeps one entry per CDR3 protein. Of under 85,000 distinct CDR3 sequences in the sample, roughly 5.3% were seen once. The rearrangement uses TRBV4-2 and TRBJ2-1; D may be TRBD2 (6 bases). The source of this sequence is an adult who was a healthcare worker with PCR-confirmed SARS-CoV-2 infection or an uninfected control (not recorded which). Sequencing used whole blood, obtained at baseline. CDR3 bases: TGTGCCAGCAGCCAAGACCCTGTGAAGGAGGGTGAGCAGTTCTTC. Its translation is CASSQDPVKEGEQFF.